This T cell receptor beta chain was sequenced for a study of CD8 T cells in Susac syndrome. The CDR3 contains 10 residues. Germline V CDR1 and CDR2: SNHLY, FYNNEI. V lost 7 bases, J lost 12 bases, and 12 bases lay in between. cDNA came from roughly 0.47 to 1 ug RNA primed by random hexamers. The authors amplified TCR beta CDR3 across 54 Vbeta and 13 Jbeta using immunoSEQ multiplex PCR. TCRdb redid the calling of the immunoSEQ multiplex PCR reads with MiXCR, one entry per CDR3 protein. The data show 400,000 or so distinct CDR3 sequences, 85% seen once. The multiple sclerosis control cohort comprised treatment-naive individuals presenting with stable or active relapsing-remitting disease. While CD8+ and CD4+ T cells were isolated negatively, TEMRA cells were enriched by FACS.

The TCR originated in a human donor with multiple sclerosis. The V gene is TRBV2, the J gene TRBJ1-1; D remains ambiguous. The material sequenced was CD8+ T cells from PBMCs. CDR3 residues: CASTVPVPFF. The CDR3 region has the DNA TGTGCCAGCACCGTCCCCGTCCCTTTCTTT.